This TCR beta chain was recovered during a study of T cells after yellow fever vaccination. Across the study: SMART-Seq v4 Ultra Low Input prepared libraries from low-cell fractions.

Many counts were recorded for this clonotype. Its antigen is unknown. The V and J ends lost 4 bases and 4 bases, in that order; junction bases with no gene match: 7. CDR1 and CDR2 from the germline V gene are MNHEY and SVGAGI. The CDR3 totals 14 residues. TCRdb itself ran the 5' RACE reads through MiXCR, one entry per CDR3 protein. The top ten hold 15% of the sample, which has some 390,000 distinct CDR3 sequences, under 7.5% seen once. Study results and caveats: Few clonotypes appeared in both CD4 and CD8 compartments.

This specimen consisted of PBMCs, obtained 5 days after the yellow fever booster vaccination. V and J are TRBV6-5 and TRBJ2-7; 7 bases map to TRBD1. This TCR came from a man younger than 40 who received the YFV17D yellow fever vaccine. The CDR3 bases are TGTGCCAGCAGTTTAGGGGGCCTTTTTTACGAGCAGTACTTC. Translating gives CASSLGGLFYEQYF.